This is a list of T cell receptor beta chains from one sample in a study of human T cells and chemical hapten exposure. TCRdb re-derived calls from the RACE reads in MiXCR, one entry per CDR3 protein. This table holds approximately 100,000 distinct CDR3 sequences, 11% found once. This specimen consisted of whole blood, obtained in connection with sensitization to the hapten diphenylcyclopropenone (DPC). These receptors all come from a woman aged 40 to 55 with alopecia areata. Some clones in this sample may be carry-over from other donors' samples. CDR3s include the opening cysteine and the closing phenylalanine or tryptophan. Each record gives: clone size, D gene, J gene, V gene, CDR3 protein, CDR3 DNA. D genes are given only for firm matches. The size field is filled for only some rows; it gives once, few, many or a size class.

size: .
D: .
J: TRBJ1-1
V: TRBV30
CDR3: CAWIRQANTEAFF
DNA: TGTGCCTGGATACGACAGGCTAACACTGAAGCTTTCTTT

size: few
D: TRBD2
J: TRBJ2-3
V: TRBV6-5
CDR3: CASSYASGGADTQYF
DNA: TGTGCCAGCAGTTATGCTAGCGGGGGGGCTGATACGCAGTATTTT

size: .
D: .
J: TRBJ2-5
V: TRBV29-1
CDR3: CSVATTTDQYF
DNA: TGCAGCGTGGCTACAACGACGGACCAGTACTTC

size: .
D: TRBD1
J: TRBJ2-7
V: TRBV5-1
CDR3: CASSPTPGTGGEQYF
DNA: TGCGCCAGCAGTCCCACCCCCGGGACAGGGGGCGAGCAGTACTTC

size: .
D: .
J: TRBJ1-2
V: TRBV29-1
CDR3: CSALPRTPYSYTF
DNA: TGCAGCGCACTCCCGAGGACACCCTATAGCTACACCTTC

size: .
D: .
J: TRBJ2-7
V: TRBV11-2
CDR3: CASSFQPWSANEQYF
DNA: TGTGCCAGCAGCTTCCAACCTTGGTCGGCCAACGAGCAGTACTTC

size: few
D: TRBD1
J: TRBJ1-4
V: TRBV5-5
CDR3: CASSAQTGNQIEKLFF
DNA: TGTGCCAGCAGCGCCCAGACAGGGAATCAGATTGAAAAACTGTTTTTT

size: few
D: .
J: TRBJ2-7
V: TRBV29-1
CDR3: CSVDRLGVNEQYF
DNA: TGCAGCGTCGACCGGCTGGGGGTGAACGAGCAGTACTTC

size: many
D: .
J: TRBJ1-1
V: TRBV24-1
CDR3: CATSDQGRAFF
DNA: TGTGCCACCAGTGACCAGGGTAGAGCTTTCTTT

size: .
D: TRBD2
J: TRBJ2-1
V: TRBV20-1
CDR3: CSAREGTSGSDEQFF
DNA: TGCAGTGCTAGAGAAGGGACTAGCGGGAGCGATGAGCAGTTCTTC

size: many
D: TRBD2
J: TRBJ2-3
V: TRBV11-2
CDR3: CASSSPRREIISTDTQYF
DNA: TGTGCCAGCAGCTCCCCCAGGCGGGAGATAATTAGCACAGATACGCAGTATTTT

size: .
D: .
J: TRBJ1-6
V: TRBV3-1
CDR3: CASSQTGELYNSPLHF
DNA: TGTGCCAGCAGCCAGACAGGAGAACTCTATAATTCACCCCTCCACTTT

size: .
D: .
J: TRBJ2-2
V: TRBV12-3/TRBV12-4
CDR3: CASSPRSGTGELFF
DNA: TGTGCCAGCAGTCCCCGGAGTGGGACCGGGGAGCTGTTTTTT

size: many
D: TRBD1
J: TRBJ1-5
V: TRBV29-1
CDR3: CSVRQGVQPQHF
DNA: TGCAGCGTTCGACAGGGAGTTCAGCCCCAGCATTTT

size: many
D: TRBD1
J: TRBJ2-5
V: TRBV10-3
CDR3: CATRDSQETQYF
DNA: TGTGCCACCCGGGACAGCCAAGAGACCCAGTACTTC